Sequencing of this T cell receptor beta chain was carried out in a study of CD8 T cells in Susac syndrome. The V end lost 2 bases, the J end lost 6 bases, and 4 bases lay between the germline ends. CDR1 is SQVTM and CDR2 is ANQGSEA in the germline V gene. The CDR3 consists of 11 residues. TCR beta was sequenced from blood CD8+ and CD4+ T cells. Random-hexamer reverse transcription was applied to about 0.45 to 1 ug RNA. TCRdb ran MiXCR on the immunoSEQ multiplex PCR reads and lists one entry per CDR3 protein. The sample shows about 60,000 distinct CDR3 sequences, around nine tenths of them seen only once.

The specimen was CD8+ T cells from PBMCs. The receptor's source is a human donor in good health. The chain recombines TRBV29-1 with TRBJ2-2; no clear D gene. The DNA for the CDR3 is TGCAGCGTTGAACAGGCCGGGGAGCTGTTTTTT. This encodes CSVEQAGELFF.